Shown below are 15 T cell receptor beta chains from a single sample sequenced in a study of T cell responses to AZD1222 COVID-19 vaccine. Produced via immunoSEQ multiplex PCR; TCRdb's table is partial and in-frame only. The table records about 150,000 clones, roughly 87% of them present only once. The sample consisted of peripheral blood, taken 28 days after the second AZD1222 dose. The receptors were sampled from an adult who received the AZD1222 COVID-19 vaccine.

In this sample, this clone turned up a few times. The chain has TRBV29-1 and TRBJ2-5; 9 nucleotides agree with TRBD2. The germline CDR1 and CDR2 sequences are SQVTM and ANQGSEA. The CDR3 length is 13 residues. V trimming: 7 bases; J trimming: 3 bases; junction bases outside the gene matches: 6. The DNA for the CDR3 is TGCAGCGCTCGACTAGCGGCTAAAGAGACCCAGTACTTC. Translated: CSARLAAKETQYF. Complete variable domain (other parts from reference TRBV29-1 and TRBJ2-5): SAVISQKPSRDICQRGTSLTIQCQVDSQVTMMFWYRQQPGQSLTLIATANQGSEATYESGFVIDKFPISRPNLTFSTLTVSNMSPEDSSIYLCSARLAAKETQYFGPGTRLLVL.

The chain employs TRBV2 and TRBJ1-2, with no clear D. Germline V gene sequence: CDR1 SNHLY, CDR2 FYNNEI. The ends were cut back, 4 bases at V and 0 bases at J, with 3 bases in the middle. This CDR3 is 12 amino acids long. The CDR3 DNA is TGTGCCAGCAGTGGGGCTAACTATGGCTACACCTTC. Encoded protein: CASSGANYGYTF.

The CDR3 bases are TGTGCCAGCAGCGCGACAGGGACTAATGAAAAACTGTTTTTT. It specifies CASSATGTNEKLFF. The rearrangement links TRBV9 to TRBJ1-4; 7 bases fit TRBD1. Germline CDR1 is SGDLS and CDR2 is YYNGEE. V trimming: 3 bases; J trimming: 2 bases; junction bases outside the gene matches: 1. This CDR3 spans 14 amino acids.

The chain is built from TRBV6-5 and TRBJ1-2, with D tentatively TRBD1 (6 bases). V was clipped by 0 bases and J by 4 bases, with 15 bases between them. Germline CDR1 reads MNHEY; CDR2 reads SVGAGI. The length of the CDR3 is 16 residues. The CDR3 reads CASSYSKGGYAYGYTF. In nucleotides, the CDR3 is TGTGCCAGCAGTTACTCGAAGGGGGGCTACGCCTATGGCTACACCTTC.

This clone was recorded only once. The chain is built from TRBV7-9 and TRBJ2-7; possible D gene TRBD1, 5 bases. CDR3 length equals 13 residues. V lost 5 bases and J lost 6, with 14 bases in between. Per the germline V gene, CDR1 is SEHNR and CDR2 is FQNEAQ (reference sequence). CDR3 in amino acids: CASSPTHRGEQYF. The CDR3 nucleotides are TGTGCCAGCAGCCCCACTCATAGGGGCGAGCAGTACTTC.

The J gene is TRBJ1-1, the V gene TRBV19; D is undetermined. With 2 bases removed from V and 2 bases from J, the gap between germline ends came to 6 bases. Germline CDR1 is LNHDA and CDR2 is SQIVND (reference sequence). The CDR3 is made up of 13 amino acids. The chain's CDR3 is CASSISVNTEAFF. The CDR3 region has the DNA TGTGCCAGTAGTATATCTGTAAACACTGAAGCTTTCTTT.

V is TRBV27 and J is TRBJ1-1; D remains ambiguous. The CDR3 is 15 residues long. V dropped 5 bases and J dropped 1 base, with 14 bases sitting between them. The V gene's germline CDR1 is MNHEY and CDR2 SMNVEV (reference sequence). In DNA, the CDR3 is TGTGCCAGCAGTGGATACAGAAGGGAGAACACTGAAGCTTTCTTT. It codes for CASSGYRRENTEAFF.

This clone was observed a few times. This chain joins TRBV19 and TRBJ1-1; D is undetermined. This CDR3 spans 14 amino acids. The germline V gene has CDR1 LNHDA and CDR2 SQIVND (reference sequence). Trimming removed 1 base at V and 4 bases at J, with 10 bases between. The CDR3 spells CASSIGPQSTEAFF. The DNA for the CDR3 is TGTGCCAGTAGTATAGGCCCCCAGAGCACTGAAGCTTTCTTT.

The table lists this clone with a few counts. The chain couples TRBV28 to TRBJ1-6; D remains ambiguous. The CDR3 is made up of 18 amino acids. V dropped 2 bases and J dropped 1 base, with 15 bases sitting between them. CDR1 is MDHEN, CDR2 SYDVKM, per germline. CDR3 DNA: TGTGCCAGCAGTTTACGGAATGCTTATGGGTCCTATAATTCACCCCTCCACTTT. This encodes CASSLRNAYGSYNSPLHF.

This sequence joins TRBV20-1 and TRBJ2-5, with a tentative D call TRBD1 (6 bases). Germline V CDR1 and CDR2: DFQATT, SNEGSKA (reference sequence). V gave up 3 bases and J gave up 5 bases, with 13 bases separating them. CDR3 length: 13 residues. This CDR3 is CSASETGRETQYF. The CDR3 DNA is TGCAGTGCTAGTGAGACAGGTCGGGAGACCCAGTACTTC.

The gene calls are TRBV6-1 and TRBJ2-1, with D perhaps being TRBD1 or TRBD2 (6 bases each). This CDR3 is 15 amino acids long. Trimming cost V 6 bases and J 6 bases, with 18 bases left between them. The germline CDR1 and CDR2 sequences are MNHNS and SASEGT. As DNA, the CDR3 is TGTGCCAGCAGCTTGTCCGGCGGGACACTCAATGAGCAGTTCTTC. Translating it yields CASSLSGGTLNEQFF.

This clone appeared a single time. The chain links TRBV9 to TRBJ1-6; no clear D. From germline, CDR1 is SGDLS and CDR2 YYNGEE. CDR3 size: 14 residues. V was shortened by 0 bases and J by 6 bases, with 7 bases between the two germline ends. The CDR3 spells CASSVEQFNSPLHF. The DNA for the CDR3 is TGTGCCAGCAGCGTAGAACAGTTTAATTCACCCCTCCACTTT.

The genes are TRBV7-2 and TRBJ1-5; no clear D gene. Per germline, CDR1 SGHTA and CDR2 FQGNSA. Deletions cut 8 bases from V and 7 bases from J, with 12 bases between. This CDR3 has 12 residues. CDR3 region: CASGQDGQPQHF. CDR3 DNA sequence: TGTGCCAGCGGTCAGGACGGGCAGCCCCAGCATTTT.

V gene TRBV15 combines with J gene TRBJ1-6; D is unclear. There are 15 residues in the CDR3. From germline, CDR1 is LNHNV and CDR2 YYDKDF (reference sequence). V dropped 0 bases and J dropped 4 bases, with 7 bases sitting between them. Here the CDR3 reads CATSRDLGYNSPLHF. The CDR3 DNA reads TGTGCCACCAGCAGAGATCTGGGGTATAATTCACCCCTCCACTTT. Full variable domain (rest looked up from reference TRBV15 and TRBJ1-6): DAMVIQNPRYQVTQFGKPVTLSCSQTLNHNVMYWYQQKSSQAPKLLFHYYDKDFNNEADTPDNFQSRRPNTSFCFLDIRSPGLGDTAMYLCATSRDLGYNSPLHFGNGTRLTVT.

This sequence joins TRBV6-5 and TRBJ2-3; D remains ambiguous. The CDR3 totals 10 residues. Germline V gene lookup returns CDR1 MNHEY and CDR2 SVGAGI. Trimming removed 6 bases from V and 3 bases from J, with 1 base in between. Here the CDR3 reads CASRTDTQYF. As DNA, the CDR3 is TGTGCCAGCAGGACAGATACGCAGTATTTT.